The T cell receptor (beta chain) under discussion was sequenced for a study of cytomegalovirus exposure and HLA in healthy donors. Details on this clone: The antigen remains undetermined.

The trim removed 0 bases at V and 0 bases at J, leaving 3 bases unmatched. The CDR3 covers 16 residues. Looked up from germline, CDR1 is SGHTA and CDR2 is FQGNSA. Study-level findings and limits: An observed cluster of highly shared sequence variants was recorded as a likely sequencing artifact. Some TCR beta chains (over 150 of them) were listed as cytomegalovirus-associated.

It was with 60 Vbeta and 13 Jbeta primers that the PCR ran. Libraries were prepared by immunoSEQ multiplex PCR; TCRdb keeps only in-frame clonotypes and omits some of them. The data show 150,000 or so clones, with less than 90% seen just once and 0.8% to 1.3% held by the top ten. The TCR was taken from a man aged 30-40 years in good health and CMV-seronegative. This chain connects TRBV7-2 to TRBJ2-7; 9 bases match TRBD2. Sequencing was carried out using PBMCs. In DNA form, the CDR3 reads TGTGCCAGCAGCTTAGCGGGACTAGCCAACTCCTACGAGCAGTACTTC. Its protein product is CASSLAGLANSYEQYF.